The 15 T cell receptor beta chains given below trace back to one sample, sequenced in a study of neurological immune-mediated disorders. Time point described: longitudinal time-point 1 (baseline). TCRdb independently ran MiXCR on the 5' RACE reads; one entry per CDR3 protein. Seen here are 55,000 to 75,000 distinct CDR3 sequences, approximately 15% observed once, and the top ten hold about 4.5%. Sequenced: PBMCs. These receptors originate from a female donor with HTLV-1-associated myelopathy (HAM/TSP).

This clonotype was counted ten times or more. DNA for the CDR3: TGTGCCAGCAGCTTCGTTTGGGCGCCGGGCGCAGAGGTAGCCAAAAACATTCAGTACTTC. As protein: CASSFVWAPGAEVAKNIQYF. The chain carries TRBV7-2 and TRBJ2-4; D call uncertain. Germline CDR1 reads SGHTA; CDR2 reads FQGNSA. The V and J ends lost 3 bases and 0 bases respectively, with 24 bases between them. This CDR3 spans 20 amino acids.

In this sample, this clonotype turned up many times. The chain is built from TRBV7-2 and TRBJ2-3, with 10 bases that match TRBD2. The CDR3 contains 15 residues. Germline V gives CDR1 SGHTA, CDR2 FQGNSA. The V segment lost 5 bases and the J segment 2 bases; nucleotides outside the gene matches: 4. The CDR3 coding sequence is TGTGCCAGCAGCATTAGCGGGGGGTACACAGATACGCAGTATTTT. Translated: CASSISGGYTDTQYF.

There are many counts of this clonotype. The J gene is TRBJ1-6, the V gene TRBV5-1, with D unclear. Trimming pared 2 bases from V and 7 bases from J, leaving 13 bases between. This CDR3 is built from 15 residues. Germline V gene lookup returns CDR1 SGHRS and CDR2 YFSETQ. The CDR3 region is CASSLKGRRNSPLHF. The DNA for the CDR3 is TGCGCCAGCAGCTTAAAGGGTCGAAGAAATTCACCCCTCCACTTT.

The V call is TRBV28, the J call TRBJ1-5; 7 bases match TRBD1. This CDR3 has 15 amino acids. Germline loops: CDR1 MDHEN, CDR2 SYDVKM. J was trimmed by 1 base and V by 4 bases; bases with no gene match: 4. CDR3 DNA sequence: TGTGCCAGCAGTTCGACAGGGAGAAGCAATCAGCCCCAGCATTTT. Translating gives CASSSTGRSNQPQHF. The variable domain in full, completed from reference TRBV28 and TRBJ1-5, reads DVKVTQSSRYLVKRTGEKVFLECVQDMDHENMFWYRQDPGLGLRLIYFSYDVKMKEKGDIPEGYSVSREKKERFSLILESASTNQTSMYLCASSSTGRSNQPQHFGDGTRLSIL.

This clonotype was counted ten times or more. This chain joins TRBV29-1 and TRBJ2-1; TRBD1 agrees at 8 bases. The germline gives CDR1 SQVTM, CDR2 ANQGSEA. The CDR3 runs to 14 residues. The junction had 2 bases not matched to a gene; V was cut back by 2 bases and J by 2 bases. The CDR3, as DNA: TGCAGCGTTGAACACAGGGGGACCTACAATGAGCAGTTCTTC. This encodes CSVEHRGTYNEQFF.

Ten or more counts support this clonotype. This rearrangement joins TRBV9 to TRBJ2-7; possibly TRBD1 for D (5 bases). Germline V gene data show CDR1 as SGDLS and CDR2 as YYNGEE. This CDR3 has 13 amino acids. V was clipped by 0 bases and J by 5 bases, with 9 bases between them. The DNA for the CDR3 is TGTGCCAGCAGCGTAGGACAGCAGCACGAGCAGTACTTC. Translated, it gives CASSVGQQHEQYF.

At least ten counts were recorded for this clonotype. The chain couples TRBV5-1 to TRBJ2-2, with D perhaps being TRBD1 or TRBD2 (5 bases each). Between the trimmed V and J ends, which lost 0 bases and 5 bases, there was a span of 11 bases. This CDR3 is 15 amino acids long. Looked up from germline, CDR1 is SGHRS and CDR2 is YFSETQ. CDR3 DNA sequence: TGCGCCAGCAGCTTGGATGGGGGACGGACCGGGGAGCTGTTTTTT. This translates into CASSLDGGRTGELFF.

This clonotype showed up many times. This sequence joins TRBV4-1 and TRBJ2-1; D may be TRBD1 or TRBD2 (5 bases each). V lost 2 bases and J lost 2, with 10 bases in between. The CDR3 length is 15 residues. Germline V gene data show CDR1 as MGHRA and CDR2 as YSYEKL. The CDR3, as DNA: TGCGCCAGCAGCCAACGGGACCAGCCCTACAATGAGCAGTTCTTC. It specifies CASSQRDQPYNEQFF.

This clonotype was seen many times. V and J are TRBV7-2 and TRBJ1-1; no firm D call. V was trimmed by 2 bases and J by 7 bases, leaving 5 bases between them. The CDR3 consists of 11 residues. Germline lookup yields CDR1 SGHTA and CDR2 FQGNSA. The CDR3 loop reads CASSLKDEAFF. In nucleotides, the CDR3 is TGTGCCAGCAGCTTAAAGGATGAAGCTTTCTTT.

This clonotype was seen repeatedly, ten times or more. The junction differs from germline at one of its ends, possibly a read error. V is TRBV15 and J is TRBJ2-7; D gene uncertain. The length of the CDR3 is 13 residues. CDR1 is LNHNV, CDR2 YYDKDF, per germline (reference sequence). CDR3 in amino acids: CATSRDLFREQYF. CDR3 nucleotides: TGTGCTACCAGCAGAGATCTCTTTCGCGAGCAGTACTTC.

This clonotype has a count of ten or more. The V and J genes are TRBV4-2 and TRBJ2-2; 12 bases are shared with TRBD2. Germline V gives CDR1 LGHNA, CDR2 YNFKEQ. CDR3 length: 18 residues. Unmatched junction bases numbered 6, after V lost 2 bases and J lost 2 bases. The CDR3 sequence: CASSQQPLAGGNTGELFF. The CDR3 nucleotides are TGTGCCAGCAGCCAACAGCCACTAGCGGGGGGAAACACCGGGGAGCTGTTTTTT.

This clonotype came up many times. The chain is built from TRBV20-1 and TRBJ1-1; D possibly corresponds to TRBD1 (5 bases). The V and J ends lost 3 bases and 13 bases respectively, with 18 bases between them. This CDR3 is built from 12 residues. Looked up from germline, CDR1 is DFQATT and CDR2 is SNEGSKA (reference sequence). The CDR3, as DNA: TGCAGTGCTAGTTGGGTCGTCATAGGACATTTCTTT. This sequence encodes CSASWVVIGHFF.

This clonotype was found a few times. The chain couples TRBV12-3 or TRBV12-4 to TRBJ2-1; D ambiguous. Trimming took off 1 base at V and 9 bases at J, with 7 bases between the two ends. The CDR3 has 12 amino acids. CDR3 region: CASSLGLAEQFF. In nucleotides, the CDR3 is TGTGCCAGCAGTTTAGGTTTGGCTGAGCAGTTCTTC.

This clonotype was recorded many times. This rearrangement joins TRBV20-1 to TRBJ1-1; 9 bases are shared with TRBD1. Germline-derived CDR1 and CDR2 are DFQATT and SNEGSKA (reference sequence). V lost 5 bases to trimming and J lost 8 bases; unmatched junction nucleotides: 9. The CDR3 has 13 residues. The CDR3 reads CSASTQGAREAFF. The CDR3 region has the DNA TGCAGTGCTTCGACACAGGGGGCGCGAGAAGCTTTCTTT.

This clonotype has a count of ten or more. The genes are TRBV29-1 and TRBJ2-7; TRBD2 aligns across 7 bases. The length of the CDR3 is 13 residues. Germline assignment: CDR1 SQVTM and CDR2 ANQGSEA. Trimming removed 6 bases from V and 0 bases from J; junction bases left unmatched: 5. Written as DNA, the CDR3 is TGCAGCGTGGGGGAGGGCAACTCCTACGAGCAGTACTTC. Its protein is CSVGEGNSYEQYF.